This T cell receptor beta chain originates from a study of graft-versus-host responses after intestinal transplantation. Study-wide context: Recipients obtained multivisceral, liver-intestinal, or isolated intestinal transplants. Every recipient underwent anti-thymocyte globulin induction, then tacrolimus and steroids for two to four years.

Turning to this clone: Its antigen is currently unknown.

TCRdb keeps only in-frame clones here, not all; method: immunoSEQ multiplex PCR. The sample includes roughly 120,000 clones, 90% of them seen just once. Germline CDR1 and CDR2: MNHEY and SVGAGI. This CDR3 region has 15 residues. Trimming pared 2 bases from V and 0 bases from J, leaving 10 bases between. The sample was unstimulated CD4+ T cells sorted from spleen or lymph node cells, taken before intestinal transplant. V is TRBV6-5 and J is TRBJ1-1; D may be TRBD1 (6 bases). The receptor's source is a human donor who received an intestinal transplant. The CDR3 DNA is TGTGCCAGCAGTTACCGGGGGGCATTGAACACTGAAGCTTTCTTT. It specifies CASSYRGALNTEAFF.